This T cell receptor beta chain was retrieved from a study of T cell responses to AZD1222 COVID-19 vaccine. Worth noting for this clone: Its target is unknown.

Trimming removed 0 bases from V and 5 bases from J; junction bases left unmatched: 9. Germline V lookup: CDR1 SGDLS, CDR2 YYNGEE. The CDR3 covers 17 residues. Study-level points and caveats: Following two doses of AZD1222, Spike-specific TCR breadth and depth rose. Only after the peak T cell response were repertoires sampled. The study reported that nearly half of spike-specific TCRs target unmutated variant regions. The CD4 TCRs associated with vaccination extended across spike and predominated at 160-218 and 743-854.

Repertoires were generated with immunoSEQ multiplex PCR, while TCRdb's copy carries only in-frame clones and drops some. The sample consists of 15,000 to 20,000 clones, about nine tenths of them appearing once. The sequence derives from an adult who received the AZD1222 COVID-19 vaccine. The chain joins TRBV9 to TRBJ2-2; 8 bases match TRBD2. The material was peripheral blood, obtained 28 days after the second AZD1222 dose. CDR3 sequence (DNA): TGTGCCAGCAGCGTAGCTTGGCTAGCGGGCTTGACCGGGGAGCTGTTTTTT. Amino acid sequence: CASSVAWLAGLTGELFF.